This is a list of T cell receptor beta chains from one sample in a study of beta chain features in type 1 diabetes. Repertoires were generated with immunoSEQ multiplex PCR, while TCRdb's copy carries only in-frame clones and drops some. The profile shows about 150,000 clones, roughly 8.1% of them singletons. Sequences were obtained from central memory CD4+ T cells from blood. These receptors were obtained from a man between 18 and 35 years old in good health. Each CDR3 is given with its conserved first and last residue. The D gene is left open where the match is weak. The listing skips clone size in some rows; elsewhere it reads once, few, many or a size class.

D gene,clone size,V gene,J gene,CDR3 DNA,CDR3 protein
.,few,TRBV5-1,TRBJ2-3,TGCGCCAGCAGCTTGGACCTTGGGGCGAACACAGATACGCAGTATTTT,CASSLDLGANTDTQYF
.,few,TRBV7-9,TRBJ1-4,TGTGCCAGCAGCTTTGGCGGGTCCGTTGAAAAACTGTTTTTT,CASSFGGSVEKLFF
.,.,TRBV2,TRBJ2-7,TGTGCCAGCAGTGAAAGGAGCCCTTCCTACGAGCAGTACTTC,CASSERSPSYEQYF
TRBD2,few,TRBV5-6,TRBJ2-5,TGTGCCAGCAGCTACGGGACTAGCGGGAAGGAGACCCAGTACTTC,CASSYGTSGKETQYF
TRBD2,few,TRBV29-1,TRBJ2-3,TGCAGCGTTGATGGTCCTAGCGGGGTAGGCACAGATACGCAGTATTTT,CSVDGPSGVGTDTQYF
.,.,TRBV7-3,TRBJ1-1,TGTGCCAGCAGCTCGTGGGCAGGGGACACTGAAGCTTTCTTT,CASSSWAGDTEAFF
.,many,TRBV7-9,TRBJ1-1,TGTGCCAGCAGCTCGCAAGGGGGAAACACTGAAGCTTTCTTT,CASSSQGGNTEAFF
.,.,TRBV7-3,TRBJ2-2,TGTGCCAGCAGCCCCGGTCTGTCCACCGGGGAGCTGTTTTTT,CASSPGLSTGELFF
TRBD1,.,TRBV4-1,TRBJ2-2,TGCGCCAGCAGCCCCCGGACAGGGGGCACCGGGGAGCTGTTTTTT,CASSPRTGGTGELFF
.,few,TRBV7-2,TRBJ1-2,TGTGCCAGCAGCCCCCGACCACCGGAGAGGGGCTACACCTTC,CASSPRPPERGYTF
.,once,TRBV29-1,TRBJ1-1,TGCAGCGTTGCAGGTTTAAACACTGAAGCTTTCTTT,CSVAGLNTEAFF
.,few,TRBV7-2,TRBJ2-5,TGTGCCAGCAGCCTACTTCTCTGGGAGACCCAGTACTTC,CASSLLLWETQYF
.,.,TRBV19,TRBJ1-1,TGTGCCAGTTCTTACAGGGATACTGAAGCTTTCTTT,CASSYRDTEAFF
TRBD1,few,TRBV5-1,TRBJ1-2,TGCGCCAGCAGCCCCACCCCACACACAGGGGACGGCTACACCTTC,CASSPTPHTGDGYTF
TRBD2,.,TRBV7-8,TRBJ2-7,TGTGCCAGCAGTACCGGACTAGCGCGGTACGAGCAGTACTTC,CASSTGLARYEQYF
.,few,TRBV7-9,TRBJ1-2,TGTGCCAGCACCGAACAGGCGCACTATGGCTACACCTTC,CASTEQAHYGYTF